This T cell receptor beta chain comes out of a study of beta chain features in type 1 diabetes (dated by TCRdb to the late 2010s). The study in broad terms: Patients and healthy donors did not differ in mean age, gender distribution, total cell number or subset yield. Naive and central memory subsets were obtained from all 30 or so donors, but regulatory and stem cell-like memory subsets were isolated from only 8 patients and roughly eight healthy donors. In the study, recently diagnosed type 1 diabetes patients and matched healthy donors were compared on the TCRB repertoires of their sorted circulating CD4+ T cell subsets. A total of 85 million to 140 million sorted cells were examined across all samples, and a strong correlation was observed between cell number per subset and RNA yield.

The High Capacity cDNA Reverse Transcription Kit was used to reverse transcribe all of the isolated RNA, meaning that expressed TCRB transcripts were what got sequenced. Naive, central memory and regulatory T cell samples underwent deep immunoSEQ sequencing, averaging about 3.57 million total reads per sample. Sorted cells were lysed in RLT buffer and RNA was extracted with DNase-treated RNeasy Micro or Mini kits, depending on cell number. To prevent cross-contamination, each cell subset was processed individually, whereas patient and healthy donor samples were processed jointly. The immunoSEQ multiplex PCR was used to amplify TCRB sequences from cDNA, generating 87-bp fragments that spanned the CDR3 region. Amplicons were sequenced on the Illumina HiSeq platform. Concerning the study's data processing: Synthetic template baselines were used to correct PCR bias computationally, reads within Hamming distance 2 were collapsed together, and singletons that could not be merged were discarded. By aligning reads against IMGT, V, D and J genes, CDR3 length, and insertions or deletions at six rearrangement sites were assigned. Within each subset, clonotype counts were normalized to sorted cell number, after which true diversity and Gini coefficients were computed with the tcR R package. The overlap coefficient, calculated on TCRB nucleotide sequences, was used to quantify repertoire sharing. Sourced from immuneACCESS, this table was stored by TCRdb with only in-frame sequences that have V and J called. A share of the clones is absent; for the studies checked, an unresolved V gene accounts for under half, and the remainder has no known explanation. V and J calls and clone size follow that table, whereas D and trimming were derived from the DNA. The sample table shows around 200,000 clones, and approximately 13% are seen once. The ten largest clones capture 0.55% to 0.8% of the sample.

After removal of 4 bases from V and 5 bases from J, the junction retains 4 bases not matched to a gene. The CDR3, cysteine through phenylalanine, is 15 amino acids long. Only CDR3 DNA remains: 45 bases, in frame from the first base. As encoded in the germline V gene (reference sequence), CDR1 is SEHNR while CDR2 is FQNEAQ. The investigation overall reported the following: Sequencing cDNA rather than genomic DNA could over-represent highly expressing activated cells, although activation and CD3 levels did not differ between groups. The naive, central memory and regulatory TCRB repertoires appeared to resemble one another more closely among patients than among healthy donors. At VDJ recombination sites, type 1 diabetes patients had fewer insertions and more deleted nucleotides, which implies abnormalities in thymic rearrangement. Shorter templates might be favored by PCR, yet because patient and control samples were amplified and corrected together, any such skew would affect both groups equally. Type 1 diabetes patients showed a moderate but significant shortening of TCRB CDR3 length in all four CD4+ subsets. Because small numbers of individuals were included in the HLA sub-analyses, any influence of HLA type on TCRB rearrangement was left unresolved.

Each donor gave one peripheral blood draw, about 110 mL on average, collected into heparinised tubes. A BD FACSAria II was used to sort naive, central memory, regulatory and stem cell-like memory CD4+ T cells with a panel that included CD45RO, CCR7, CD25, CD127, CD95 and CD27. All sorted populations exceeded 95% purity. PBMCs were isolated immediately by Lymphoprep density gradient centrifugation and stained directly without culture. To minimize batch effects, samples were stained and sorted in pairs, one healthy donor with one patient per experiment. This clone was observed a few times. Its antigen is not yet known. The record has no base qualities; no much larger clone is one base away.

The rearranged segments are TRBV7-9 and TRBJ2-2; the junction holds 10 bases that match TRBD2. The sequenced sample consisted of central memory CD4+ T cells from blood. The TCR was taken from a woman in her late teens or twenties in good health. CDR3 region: CASSSSGRGTGELFF. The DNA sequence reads TGTGCCAGCAGCTCTAGCGGGAGAGGGACCGGGGAGCTGTTTTTT.